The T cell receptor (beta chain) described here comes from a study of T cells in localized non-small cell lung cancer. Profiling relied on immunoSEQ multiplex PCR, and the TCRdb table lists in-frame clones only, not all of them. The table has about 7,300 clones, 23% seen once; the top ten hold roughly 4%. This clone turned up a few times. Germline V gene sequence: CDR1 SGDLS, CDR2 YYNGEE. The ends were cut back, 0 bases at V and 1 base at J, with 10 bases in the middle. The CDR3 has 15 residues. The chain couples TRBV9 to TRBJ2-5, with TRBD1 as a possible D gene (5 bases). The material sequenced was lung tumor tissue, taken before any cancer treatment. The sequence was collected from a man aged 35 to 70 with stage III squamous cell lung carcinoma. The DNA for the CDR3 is TGTGCCAGCAGCGTAGAGGGGCAGGGCCAAGAGACCCAGTACTTC. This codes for CASSVEGQGQETQYF.